This passage covers 14 T cell receptor beta chains from one sample sequenced in a study of blood T cell repertoires in COVID-19. The protocol was immunoSEQ multiplex PCR, while the TCRdb copy is restricted to in-frame clones and leaves out a portion. The sample has under 300,000 clones; more than 75% are singletons. The sample consisted of PBMCs or T cells enriched from blood (not recorded which). The origin of the receptors is a woman aged 55-75 years in a cohort exposed to, infected with or recovered from COVID-19 (not recorded which).

V usage is TRBV5-1 and J usage is TRBJ2-5; the match to TRBD1 covers 8 bases. The V and J ends lost 3 bases and 4 bases, in that order; junction bases with no gene match: 5. The CDR3 covers 14 residues. Germline V lookup: CDR1 SGHRS, CDR2 YFSETQ. CDR3 DNA: TGCGCCAGCAGCTCTGGACAGGGAGTAGAGACCCAGTACTTC. Its protein is CASSSGQGVETQYF.

The chain recombines TRBV30 with TRBJ2-7; D is unclear. V lost 4 bases, J lost 2 bases, and 12 bases lay in between. The CDR3 is 13 amino acids. Germline values: CDR1 GTSNPN, CDR2 SVGIG (reference sequence). CDR3 residues: CAWTRRNTYEQYF. In DNA, the CDR3 is TGTGCCTGGACCCGGCGGAATACCTACGAGCAGTACTTC. The full variable domain, its missing parts supplied by reference TRBV30 and TRBJ2-7, is SQTIHQWPATLVQPVGSPLSLECTVEGTSNPNLYWYRQAAGRGLQLLFYSVGIGQISSEVPQNLSASRPQDRQFILSSKKLLLSDSGFYLCAWTRRNTYEQYFGPGTRLTVT.

The J gene is TRBJ2-1, the V gene TRBV3-1 (or the pseudogene TRBV3-2); 9 nucleotides line up with TRBD2. The ends lost 5 bases at V and 7 bases at J; junction bases unmatched: 12. Per germline, CDR1 LGHDT and CDR2 YNNKEL (reference sequence). The CDR3 covers 16 residues. As DNA, the CDR3 is TGTGCCAGCAGCAAGAAACTAAGCGGGAGGCTAAATGAGCAGTTCTTC. The encoded protein is CASSKKLSGRLNEQFF.

The genes are TRBV7-3 and TRBJ2-1; D might be TRBD2 (6 bases). Trimming took off 2 bases at V and 5 bases at J, with 10 bases between the two ends. Per the germline V gene, CDR1 is SGHTA and CDR2 is FQGTGA. The CDR3 totals 14 residues. CDR3 residues: CASSLGSGHNEQFF. CDR3 in DNA: TGTGCCAGCAGCTTAGGTAGCGGACACAATGAGCAGTTCTTC.

V and J are TRBV5-4 and TRBJ2-5; 7 bases agree with TRBD1. The CDR3 runs 15 residues. Germline CDR1 is SGHNT and CDR2 is YYREEE (reference sequence). V lost 1 base to trimming and J lost 5 bases; unmatched junction nucleotides: 8. CDR3 sequence (DNA): TGTGCCAGCAGCTTGAGGACAGGCTGGGGGGAGACCCAGTACTTC. Translating gives CASSLRTGWGETQYF.

The chain has TRBV9 and TRBJ2-5, with D tentatively TRBD2 (6 bases). Germline assignment: CDR1 SGDLS and CDR2 YYNGEE. V was trimmed by 0 bases and J by 3 bases, leaving 15 bases between them. The CDR3 extends over 16 amino acids. The CDR3 loop is CASSVEEGTRKETQYF. CDR3 nucleotides: TGTGCCAGCAGCGTAGAGGAGGGGACGCGAAAAGAGACCCAGTACTTC. The variable domain in full, with the rest retrieved from reference TRBV9 and TRBJ2-5, is DSGVTQTPKHLITATGQRVTLRCSPRSGDLSVYWYQQSLDQGLQFLIQYYNGEERAKGNILERFSAQQFPDLHSELNLSSLELGDSALYFCASSVEEGTRKETQYFGPGTRLLVL.

CDR3 loop: CASSQFPGQGDEETQYF. CDR3 DNA: TGTGCCAGCAGCCAATTCCCGGGACAGGGGGACGAAGAGACCCAGTACTTC. The genes are TRBV3-1 (or the pseudogene TRBV3-2) and TRBJ2-5, with TRBD1 matching 11 bases. Germline assignment: CDR1 LGHDT and CDR2 YNNKEL (reference sequence). This CDR3 region has 17 residues. V was clipped by 2 bases and J by 3 bases; unmatched bases: 8.

The genes are TRBV12-3 or TRBV12-4 and TRBJ2-7, with TRBD2 identical over 7 bases. The CDR3 runs to 13 residues. The trim removed 3 bases at V and 4 bases at J, leaving 3 bases unmatched. This CDR3 reads CASSLVGGYEQYF. In DNA, the CDR3 is TGTGCCAGCAGTTTGGTGGGAGGGTACGAGCAGTACTTC.

The V call is TRBV4-2, the J call TRBJ2-7; 7 bases align to TRBD2. Trimming at V came to 6 bases and at J to 0 bases, leaving 8 bases not matched to a gene. Per the germline V gene, CDR1 is LGHNA and CDR2 is YNFKEQ. The CDR3 loop spans 15 amino acids. The CDR3 DNA reads TGTGCCAGCAGAAGTAGCGCTAGCGGCTCCTACGAGCAGTACTTC. As protein: CASRSSASGSYEQYF.

The chain employs TRBV5-4 and TRBJ2-4, with 9 bases aligning to TRBD1. V lost 4 bases to trimming and J lost 9 bases; unmatched junction nucleotides: 14. This CDR3 comprises 16 residues. Germline assignment: CDR1 SGHNT and CDR2 YYREEE (reference sequence). The CDR3 spells CASSLLQGARRSIQYF. In DNA form, the CDR3 reads TGTGCCAGCAGCCTTCTACAGGGGGCCAGACGAAGCATTCAGTACTTC.

This clone was detected a few times. V gene TRBV5-1 combines with J gene TRBJ1-6; D possibly corresponds to TRBD1 (5 bases). There are 15 residues in the CDR3. The germline CDR1 and CDR2 sequences are SGHRS and YFSETQ. Between the trimmed V and J ends, which lost 4 bases and 7 bases, there was a span of 15 bases. Here the CDR3 reads CASSTEGQKNSPLHF. Written as DNA, the CDR3 is TGCGCCAGCAGCACGGAGGGGCAGAAAAATTCACCCCTCCACTTT.

The rearrangement joins TRBV5-1 to TRBJ2-5; tentatively, D is TRBD2 (5 bases). This CDR3 comprises 13 residues. CDR1 SGHRS and CDR2 YFSETQ come from the germline V gene. Trimming stripped 2 bases from V and 0 bases from J, with 5 bases between. The CDR3 sequence: CASSFGDQETQYF. As DNA, the CDR3 is TGCGCCAGCAGCTTCGGGGACCAAGAGACCCAGTACTTC.

The rearrangement links TRBV7-9 to TRBJ2-7; D gene unclear. Germline V lookup: CDR1 SEHNR, CDR2 FQNEAQ (reference sequence). There are 10 residues in the CDR3. The germline V and J ends were trimmed by 11 bases and 3 bases, with 8 bases remaining between them. The CDR3 spells CAAGLYEQYF. CDR3 in DNA: TGTGCCGCAGGCCTCTACGAGCAGTACTTC.

This sequence joins TRBV29-1 and TRBJ2-3; the match to TRBD1 covers 8 bases. Germline V gene lookup returns CDR1 SQVTM and CDR2 ANQGSEA. V shed 6 bases, J shed 4 bases, and the junction held 15 bases outside the gene matches. This CDR3 has 16 amino acids. The chain's CDR3 is CSVQHRTGKTADTQYF. CDR3 in DNA: TGCAGCGTGCAACACCGGACAGGGAAGACGGCAGATACGCAGTATTTT.